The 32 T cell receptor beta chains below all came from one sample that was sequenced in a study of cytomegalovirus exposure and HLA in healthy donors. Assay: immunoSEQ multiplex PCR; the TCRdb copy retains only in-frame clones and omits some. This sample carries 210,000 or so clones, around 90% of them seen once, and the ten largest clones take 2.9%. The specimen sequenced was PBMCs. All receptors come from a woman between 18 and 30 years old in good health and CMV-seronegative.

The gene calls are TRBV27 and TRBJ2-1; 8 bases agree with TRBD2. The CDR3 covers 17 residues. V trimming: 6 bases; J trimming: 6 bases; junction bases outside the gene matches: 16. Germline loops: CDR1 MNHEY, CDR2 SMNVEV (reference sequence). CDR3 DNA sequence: TGTGCCAGCAGCGGGGGGGAGGTCCTCTCCCCCTCCAATGAGCAGTTCTTC. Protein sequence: CASSGGEVLSPSNEQFF.

CDR3 sequence reads: CASSHPRGGASGTYTPNYEQYF. The DNA of the CDR3 is TGCGCCAGCAGCCACCCCCGGGGAGGGGCTAGCGGGACCTATACTCCCAACTACGAGCAGTACTTC. The J gene is TRBJ2-7, the V gene TRBV4-1; TRBD2 aligns across 9 bases. The CDR3 is 22 amino acids. The V segment lost 3 bases and the J segment 3 bases; nucleotides outside the gene matches: 27. Looked up from germline, CDR1 is MGHRA and CDR2 is YSYEKL.

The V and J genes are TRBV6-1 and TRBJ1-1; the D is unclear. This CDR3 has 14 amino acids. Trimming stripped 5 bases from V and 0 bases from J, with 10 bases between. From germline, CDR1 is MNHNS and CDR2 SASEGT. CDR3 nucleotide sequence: TGTGCCAGCAGTTTGGAGGGAGTGAACACTGAAGCTTTCTTT. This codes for CASSLEGVNTEAFF.

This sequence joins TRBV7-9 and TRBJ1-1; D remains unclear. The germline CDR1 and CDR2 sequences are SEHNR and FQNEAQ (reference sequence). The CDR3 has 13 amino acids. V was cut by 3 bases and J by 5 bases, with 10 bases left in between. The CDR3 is CASSLKQVTEAFF. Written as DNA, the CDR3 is TGTGCCAGCAGCTTGAAGCAGGTTACTGAAGCTTTCTTT.

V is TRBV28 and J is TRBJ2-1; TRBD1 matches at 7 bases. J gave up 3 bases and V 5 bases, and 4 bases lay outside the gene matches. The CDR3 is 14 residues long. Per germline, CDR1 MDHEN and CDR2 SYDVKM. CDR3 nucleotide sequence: TGTGCCAGCAGTCCCGGGACAGACTACAATGAGCAGTTCTTC. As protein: CASSPGTDYNEQFF.

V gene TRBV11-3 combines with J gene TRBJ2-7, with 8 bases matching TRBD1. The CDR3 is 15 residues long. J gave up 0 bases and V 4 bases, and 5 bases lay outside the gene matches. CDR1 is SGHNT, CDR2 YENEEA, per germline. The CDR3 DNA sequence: TGTGCCAGCAGCTCCCGGACAGGGAGCTCCTACGAGCAGTACTTC. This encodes CASSSRTGSSYEQYF.

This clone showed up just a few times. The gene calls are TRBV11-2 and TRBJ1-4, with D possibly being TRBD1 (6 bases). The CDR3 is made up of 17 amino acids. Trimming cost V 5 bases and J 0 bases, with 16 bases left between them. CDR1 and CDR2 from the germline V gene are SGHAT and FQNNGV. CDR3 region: CASSRGQWAATNEKLFF. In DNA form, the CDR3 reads TGTGCCAGCAGCCGCGGACAGTGGGCTGCAACTAATGAAAAACTGTTTTTT.

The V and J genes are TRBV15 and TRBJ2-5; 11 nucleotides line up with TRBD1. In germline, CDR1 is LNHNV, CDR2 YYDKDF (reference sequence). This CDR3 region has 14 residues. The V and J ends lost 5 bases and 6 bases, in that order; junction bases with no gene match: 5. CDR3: CATSRTGGLKTQYF. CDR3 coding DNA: TGTGCCACCAGCCGGACAGGGGGCTTAAAGACCCAGTACTTC.

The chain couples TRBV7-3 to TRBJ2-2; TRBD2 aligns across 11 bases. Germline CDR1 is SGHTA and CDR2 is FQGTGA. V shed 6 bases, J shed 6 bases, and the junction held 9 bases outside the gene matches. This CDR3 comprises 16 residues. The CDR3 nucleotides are TGTGCCAGCAGGACTAGCGGGAACGAGGGGTCCGGGGAGCTGTTTTTT. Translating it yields CASRTSGNEGSGELFF.

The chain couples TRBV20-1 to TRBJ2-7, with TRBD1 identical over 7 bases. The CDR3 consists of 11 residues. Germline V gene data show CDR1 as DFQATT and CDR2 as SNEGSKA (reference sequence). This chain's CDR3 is CGYRGSYEQYF. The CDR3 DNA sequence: TGCGGCTACAGGGGCTCCTACGAGCAGTACTTC.

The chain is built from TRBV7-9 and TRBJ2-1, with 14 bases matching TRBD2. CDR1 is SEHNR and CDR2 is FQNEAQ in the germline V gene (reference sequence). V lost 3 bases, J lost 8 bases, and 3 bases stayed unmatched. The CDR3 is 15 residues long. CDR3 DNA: TGTGCCAGCAGCTTCGGGACTAGCGGGAGCCATGAGCAGTTCTTC. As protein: CASSFGTSGSHEQFF.

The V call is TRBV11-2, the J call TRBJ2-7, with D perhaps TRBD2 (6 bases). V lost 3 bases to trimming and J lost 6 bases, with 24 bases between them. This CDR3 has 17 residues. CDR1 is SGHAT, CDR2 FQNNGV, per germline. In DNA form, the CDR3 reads TGTGCCAGCAGCTTGAACGGCGGAGGGCCTCTGTCCGCCGAGCAGTACTTC. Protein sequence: CASSLNGGGPLSAEQYF.

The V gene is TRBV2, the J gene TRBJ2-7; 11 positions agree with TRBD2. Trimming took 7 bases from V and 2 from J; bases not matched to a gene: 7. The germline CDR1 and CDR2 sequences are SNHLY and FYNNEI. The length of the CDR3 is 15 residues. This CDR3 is CASTPSGRKAYEQYF. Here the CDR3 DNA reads TGTGCCAGCACTCCTAGCGGGAGGAAAGCCTACGAGCAGTACTTC.

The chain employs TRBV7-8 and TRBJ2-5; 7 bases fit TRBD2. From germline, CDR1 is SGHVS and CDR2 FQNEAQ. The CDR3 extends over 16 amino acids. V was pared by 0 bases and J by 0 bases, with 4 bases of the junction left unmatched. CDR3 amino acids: CASSLARLADQETQYF. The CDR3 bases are TGTGCCAGCAGCTTAGCTAGGCTAGCGGACCAAGAGACCCAGTACTTC.

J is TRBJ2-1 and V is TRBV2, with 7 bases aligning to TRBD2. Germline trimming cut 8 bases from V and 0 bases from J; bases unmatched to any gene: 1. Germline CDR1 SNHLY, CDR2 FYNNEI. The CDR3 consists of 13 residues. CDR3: CASAGVSYNEQFF. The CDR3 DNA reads TGTGCCAGCGCGGGAGTCTCCTACAATGAGCAGTTCTTC.

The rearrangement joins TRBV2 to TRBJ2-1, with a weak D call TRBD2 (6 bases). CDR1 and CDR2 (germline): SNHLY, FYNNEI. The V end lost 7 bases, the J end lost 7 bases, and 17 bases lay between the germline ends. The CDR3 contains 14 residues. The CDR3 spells CASMGDAGTNEQFF. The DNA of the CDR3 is TGTGCCAGCATGGGAGATGCGGGGACGAATGAGCAGTTCTTC.

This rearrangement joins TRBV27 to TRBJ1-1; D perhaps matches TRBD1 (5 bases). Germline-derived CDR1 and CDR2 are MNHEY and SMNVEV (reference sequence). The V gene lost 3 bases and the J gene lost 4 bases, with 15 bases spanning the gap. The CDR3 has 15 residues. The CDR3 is CASSLGGRVGTEAFF. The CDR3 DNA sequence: TGTGCCAGCAGTTTGGGTGGCAGGGTAGGCACTGAAGCTTTCTTT.

The CDR3: CASSFSGNTGELFF. CDR3 coding DNA: TGTGCCAGCAGCTTCAGCGGGAACACCGGGGAGCTGTTTTTT. The J gene is TRBJ2-2, the V gene TRBV7-2; possible D gene TRBD2, 5 bases. Trimming took 3 bases from V and 1 from J, leaving 6 bases between them. The germline V gene encodes CDR1 SGHTA and CDR2 FQGNSA. This CDR3 is 14 amino acids long.

The CDR3 nucleotides read TGCAGCGTTGGACCACAGGGATCCTACGAGCAGTACTTC. Its translation: CSVGPQGSYEQYF. V usage is TRBV29-1 and J usage is TRBJ2-7, with TRBD1 as a possible D gene (6 bases). The germline CDR1 and CDR2 sequences are SQVTM and ANQGSEA. CDR3 length: 13 amino acids. Trimming cost V 4 bases and J 1 base, with 11 bases left between them.

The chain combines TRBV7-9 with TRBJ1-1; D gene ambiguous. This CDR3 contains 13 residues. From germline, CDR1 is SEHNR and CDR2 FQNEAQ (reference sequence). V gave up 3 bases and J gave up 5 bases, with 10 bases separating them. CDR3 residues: CASSLSRWTEAFF. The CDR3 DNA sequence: TGTGCCAGCAGCTTGAGCCGGTGGACTGAAGCTTTCTTT. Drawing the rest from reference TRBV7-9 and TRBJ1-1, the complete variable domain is DTGVSQNPRHKITKRGQNVTFRCDPISEHNRLYWYRQTLGQGPEFLTYFQNEAQLEKSRLLSDRFSAERPKGSFSTLEIQRTEQGDSAMYLCASSLSRWTEAFFGQGTRLTVV.

CDR3 amino acids: CASRDRGRGTDTQYF. In nucleotides, the CDR3 is TGTGCCAGCAGGGACAGGGGGCGGGGCACAGATACGCAGTATTTT. This chain links TRBV7-2 with TRBJ2-3; 11 nucleotides align to TRBD1. The V segment lost 6 bases and the J segment 1 base; nucleotides outside the gene matches: 3. This CDR3 region has 15 residues. The V gene's germline CDR1 is SGHTA and CDR2 FQGNSA.

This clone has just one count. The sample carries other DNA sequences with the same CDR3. CDR3 in amino acids: CASSLGGSVYEQYF. Written as DNA, the CDR3 is TGTGCCAGCAGCTTAGGAGGTTCGGTCTACGAGCAGTACTTC. The chain employs TRBV7-9 and TRBJ2-7, with no clear D. The CDR3 has 14 amino acids. Trimming took 1 base from V and 3 from J, leaving 10 bases between them. Per germline, CDR1 SEHNR and CDR2 FQNEAQ (reference sequence). Looking up the rest from reference TRBV7-9 and TRBJ2-7 gives the full variable domain: DTGVSQNPRHKITKRGQNVTFRCDPISEHNRLYWYRQTLGQGPEFLTYFQNEAQLEKSRLLSDRFSAERPKGSFSTLEIQRTEQGDSAMYLCASSLGGSVYEQYFGPGTRLTVT.

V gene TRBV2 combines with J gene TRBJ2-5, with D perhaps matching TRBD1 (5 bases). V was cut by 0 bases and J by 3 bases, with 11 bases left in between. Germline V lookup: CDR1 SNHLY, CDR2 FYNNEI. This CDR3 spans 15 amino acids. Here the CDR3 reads CASSEALGVEETQYF. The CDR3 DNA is TGTGCCAGCAGTGAAGCGCTAGGGGTGGAAGAGACCCAGTACTTC. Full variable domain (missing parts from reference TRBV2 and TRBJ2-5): EPEVTQTPSHQVTQMGQEVILRCVPISNHLYFYWYRQILGQKVEFLVSFYNNEISEKSEIFDDQFSVERPDGSNFTLKIRSTKLEDSAMYFCASSEALGVEETQYFGPGTRLLVL.

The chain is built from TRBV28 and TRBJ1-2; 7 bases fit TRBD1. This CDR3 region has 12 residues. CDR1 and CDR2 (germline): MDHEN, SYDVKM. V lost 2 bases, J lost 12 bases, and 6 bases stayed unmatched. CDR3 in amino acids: CASSLSDRANTF. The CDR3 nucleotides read TGTGCCAGCAGTTTAAGTGACAGGGCGAACACCTTC.

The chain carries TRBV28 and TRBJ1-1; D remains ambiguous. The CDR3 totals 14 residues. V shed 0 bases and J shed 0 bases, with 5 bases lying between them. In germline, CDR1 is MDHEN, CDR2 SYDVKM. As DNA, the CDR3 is TGTGCCAGCAGTTTATGGAGCGTGAACACTGAAGCTTTCTTT. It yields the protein CASSLWSVNTEAFF.

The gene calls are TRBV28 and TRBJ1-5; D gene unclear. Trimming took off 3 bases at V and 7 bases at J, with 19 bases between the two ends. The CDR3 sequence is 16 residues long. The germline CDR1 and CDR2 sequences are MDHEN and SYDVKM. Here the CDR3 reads CASSFLFVGGQQPQHF. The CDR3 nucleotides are TGTGCCAGCAGTTTCCTTTTTGTTGGAGGTCAACAGCCCCAGCATTTT.

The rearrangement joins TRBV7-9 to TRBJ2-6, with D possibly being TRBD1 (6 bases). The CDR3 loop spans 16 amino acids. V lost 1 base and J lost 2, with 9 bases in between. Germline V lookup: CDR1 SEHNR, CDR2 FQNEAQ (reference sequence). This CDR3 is CASSLGNRAGANVLTF. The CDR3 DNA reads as TGTGCCAGCAGCTTAGGCAACAGGGCTGGGGCCAACGTCCTGACTTTC.

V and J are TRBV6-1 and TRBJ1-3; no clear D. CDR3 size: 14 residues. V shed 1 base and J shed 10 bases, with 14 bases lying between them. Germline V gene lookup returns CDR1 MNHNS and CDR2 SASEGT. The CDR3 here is CASSEGYTRGTIYF. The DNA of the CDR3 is TGTGCCAGCAGTGAAGGATATACGCGCGGGACCATATATTTT.

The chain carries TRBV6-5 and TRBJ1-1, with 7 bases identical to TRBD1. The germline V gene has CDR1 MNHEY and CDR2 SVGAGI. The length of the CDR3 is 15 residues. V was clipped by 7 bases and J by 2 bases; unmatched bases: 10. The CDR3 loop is CASIYYRGDNTEAFF. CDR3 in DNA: TGTGCCAGCATCTACTACAGGGGCGATAACACTGAAGCTTTCTTT.

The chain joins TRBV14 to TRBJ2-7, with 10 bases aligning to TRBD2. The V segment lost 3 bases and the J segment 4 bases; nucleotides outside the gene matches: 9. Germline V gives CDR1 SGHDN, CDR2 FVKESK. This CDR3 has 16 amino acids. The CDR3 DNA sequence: TGTGCCAGCAGCCACATAACTAGCGGGATAGGGTACGAGCAGTACTTC. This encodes CASSHITSGIGYEQYF.

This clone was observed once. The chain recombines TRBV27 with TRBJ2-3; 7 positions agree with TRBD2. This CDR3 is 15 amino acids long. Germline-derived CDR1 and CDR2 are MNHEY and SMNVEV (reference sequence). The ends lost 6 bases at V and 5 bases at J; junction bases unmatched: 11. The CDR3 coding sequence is TGTGCCAGCAGCCTTCTGGGGGGAGGGTTAGATACGCAGTATTTT. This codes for CASSLLGGGLDTQYF.

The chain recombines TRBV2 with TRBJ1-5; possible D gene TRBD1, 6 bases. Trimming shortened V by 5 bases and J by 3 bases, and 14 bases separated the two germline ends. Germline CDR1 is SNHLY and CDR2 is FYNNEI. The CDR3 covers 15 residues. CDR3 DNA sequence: TGTGCCAGCAGTTACATACGACAGGTCAATCAGCCCCAGCATTTT. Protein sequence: CASSYIRQVNQPQHF.